One sample yielded the 20 T cell receptor beta chains listed below, sequenced in a study of blood T cell repertoires in COVID-19. Sequencing was performed with immunoSEQ multiplex PCR; in TCRdb, only in-frame clones are kept and a portion is missing. The repertoire holds about 370,000 clones, approximately 92% seen once, with roughly 1% in the top ten. The sequencing sample was made of PBMCs or T cells enriched from blood (not recorded which). These receptors were collected from a man in his late teens or twenties who had recovered from COVID-19.

The chain carries TRBV4-1 and TRBJ2-5, with 7 nucleotides matching TRBD1. The V gene end was trimmed by 1 base and the J gene end by 5 bases; junction bases not matched to a gene: 4. Germline CDR1 MGHRA, CDR2 YSYEKL. The CDR3 runs to 14 residues. DNA of the CDR3: TGCGCCAGCAGCCAAGTTGCCAGGGGGGAGACCCAGTACTTC. Translated: CASSQVARGETQYF.

The chain is built from TRBV27 and TRBJ1-6; 8 positions agree with TRBD1. The J segment lost 9 bases and the V segment lost 5 bases, leaving 3 bases of the junction unmatched. CDR1 and CDR2 from the germline V gene are MNHEY and SMNVEV (reference sequence). This CDR3 is built from 13 residues. This CDR3 is CASSPDRVSPLHF. As DNA, the CDR3 is TGTGCCAGCAGTCCGGACAGGGTTTCACCCCTCCACTTT.

This chain connects TRBV5-1 to TRBJ2-5; 8 bases line up with TRBD1. The germline gives CDR1 SGHRS, CDR2 YFSETQ. The J segment lost 4 bases and the V segment lost 0 bases, leaving 8 bases of the junction unmatched. This CDR3 is built from 16 residues. The CDR3 here is CASSLGTGSFGETQYF. The CDR3 bases are TGCGCCAGCAGCTTGGGGACAGGGAGCTTTGGAGAGACCCAGTACTTC.

The chain joins TRBV10-2 to TRBJ1-1, with D hard to call. Deletions cut 5 bases from V and 3 bases from J, with 13 bases between. Germline V gene data show CDR1 as WSHSY and CDR2 as SAAADI. CDR3 length: 14 amino acids. The CDR3 DNA follows: TGCGCCAGCAGTTGGACTCCAACGGACACTGAAGCTTTCTTT. This translates into CASSWTPTDTEAFF.

The rearrangement joins TRBV27 to TRBJ2-1; 7 bases fit TRBD2. This CDR3 spans 15 amino acids. Germline lookup yields CDR1 MNHEY and CDR2 SMNVEV (reference sequence). Trimming took 6 bases from V and 0 from J; bases not matched to a gene: 5. The DNA for the CDR3 is TGTGCCAGCAGCCGCGGGAGACACTCCTACAATGAGCAGTTCTTC. Amino acid sequence: CASSRGRHSYNEQFF.

This clone has only a few counts. The chain uses TRBV9 and TRBJ2-1; TRBD1 matches 7 bases. The CDR3 is 15 residues long. Per germline, CDR1 SGDLS and CDR2 YYNGEE. With V trimmed by 0 bases and J by 9 bases, 9 bases remained unmatched. The CDR3 region is CASSVAPTGSGEQFF. The CDR3 nucleotides read TGTGCCAGCAGCGTAGCTCCGACAGGGAGTGGTGAGCAGTTCTTC.

The genes are TRBV7-7 and TRBJ1-1; tentative D call: TRBD1 (5 bases). V lost 2 bases, J lost 6 bases, and 10 bases lay in between. Germline assignment: CDR1 SSHAT and CDR2 FNYEAQ (reference sequence). There are 13 residues in the CDR3. The CDR3 sequence: CASSLMRDAEAFF. CDR3 DNA: TGTGCCAGCAGCTTAATGCGGGACGCTGAAGCTTTCTTT.

J is TRBJ1-4 and V is TRBV4-1; TRBD1 matches at 8 bases. The germline V gene has CDR1 MGHRA and CDR2 YSYEKL. The length of the CDR3 is 16 residues. Trimming removed 1 base from V and 2 bases from J; junction bases left unmatched: 3. The CDR3 spells CASSQGQGTTNEKLFF. CDR3 nucleotides: TGCGCCAGCAGCCAAGGACAGGGGACGACTAATGAAAAACTGTTTTTT.

This clone showed up just once. V is TRBV28 and J is TRBJ2-3, with no clear D. The CDR3 has 11 residues. V lost 5 bases, J lost 7 bases, and 7 bases lay in between. CDR1 is MDHEN, CDR2 SYDVKM, per germline. The CDR3 region is CASSTTHTQYF. CDR3 bases: TGTGCCAGCAGTACGACTCATACGCAGTATTTT.

The V call is TRBV18, the J call TRBJ1-1, with D uncertain. This CDR3 is built from 14 residues. Looked up from germline, CDR1 is KGHSH and CDR2 is LQKENI. The V end lost 3 bases, the J end lost 1 base, and 9 bases lay between the germline ends. DNA for the CDR3: TGTGCCAGCTCACCCTATACAGAGAACACTGAAGCTTTCTTT. Protein sequence: CASSPYTENTEAFF.

The chain's CDR3 is CASSGDRGLSGELFF. In DNA, the CDR3 is TGTGCCAGTAGTGGGGACAGGGGACTTTCCGGGGAGCTGTTTTTT. This chain links TRBV19 with TRBJ2-2; 10 positions agree with TRBD1. The CDR3 contains 15 residues. CDR1 is LNHDA, CDR2 SQIVND, per germline (reference sequence). Unmatched junction bases numbered 6, after V lost 5 bases and J lost 6 bases.

V is TRBV4-1 and J is TRBJ2-7, with a possible D match to TRBD1 (5 bases). Trimming removed 1 base from V and 5 bases from J, with 15 bases in between. CDR3 size: 15 residues. The germline CDR1 and CDR2 sequences are MGHRA and YSYEKL. The DNA of the CDR3 is TGCGCCAGCAGCCAAGTGGCAGGGTCTCTCGACGAGCAGTACTTC. This gives the protein CASSQVAGSLDEQYF.

The J gene is TRBJ1-3, the V gene TRBV29-1, with TRBD1 matching 9 bases. J gave up 2 bases and V 5 bases, and 7 bases lay outside the gene matches. The CDR3 runs 15 residues. Germline CDR1 reads SQVTM; CDR2 reads ANQGSEA. CDR3 DNA: TGCAGCGTTACGAAAGGGACAGGGCCTGGAAACACCATATATTTT. Protein product: CSVTKGTGPGNTIYF.

CDR3 sequence reads: CASSTDDWTAGLSGANVLTF. CDR3 bases: TGTGCCAGTAGTACCGACGACTGGACAGCCGGACTCTCTGGGGCCAACGTCCTGACTTTC. The genes are TRBV19 and TRBJ2-6; possible D gene TRBD1, 6 bases. The V gene's germline CDR1 is LNHDA and CDR2 SQIVND (reference sequence). The V end lost 4 bases, the J end lost 0 bases, and 22 bases lay between the germline ends. The CDR3 has 20 amino acids.

The chain carries TRBV5-1 and TRBJ1-1; D is ambiguous. The ends were cut back, 5 bases at V and 0 bases at J, with 14 bases in the middle. Germline values: CDR1 SGHRS, CDR2 YFSETQ. This CDR3 has 15 amino acids. The DNA for the CDR3 is TGCGCCAGCAGAAGAAGCACCGATCTGAACACTGAAGCTTTCTTT. This sequence encodes CASRRSTDLNTEAFF.

This sequence joins TRBV7-2 and TRBJ2-5, with 8 bases identical to TRBD2. CDR1 and CDR2 from the germline V gene are SGHTA and FQGNSA. The junction had 9 bases not matched to a gene; V was cut back by 4 bases and J by 5 bases. There are 15 residues in the CDR3. CDR3 DNA: TGTGCCAGCAGCTCTCCGGGAGGGCTGGGGGAGACCCAGTACTTC. Translation: CASSSPGGLGETQYF.

The V gene is TRBV5-4, the J gene TRBJ1-2, with 7 bases lining up with TRBD1. CDR1 and CDR2 (germline): SGHNT, YYREEE (reference sequence). The CDR3 loop spans 15 amino acids. V dropped 2 bases and J dropped 0; count of bases not matched to a gene: 4. CDR3 residues: CASSFGQDPNYGYTF. In DNA, the CDR3 is TGTGCCAGCAGCTTCGGACAGGACCCTAACTATGGCTACACCTTC.

The rearrangement uses TRBV6-5 and TRBJ2-7, with 8 bases identical to TRBD1. The trim removed 4 bases at V and 2 bases at J, leaving 7 bases unmatched. The CDR3 is 15 residues long. Germline V lookup: CDR1 MNHEY, CDR2 SVGAGI. DNA for the CDR3: TGTGCCAGCAGTTTATACAGGGGGTCCACCTACGAGCAGTACTTC. Translating gives CASSLYRGSTYEQYF.

The rearrangement uses TRBV18 and TRBJ2-5, with D unresolved. Per the germline V gene, CDR1 is KGHSH and CDR2 is LQKENI. V was shortened by 3 bases and J by 5 bases, with 4 bases between the two germline ends. This CDR3 spans 11 amino acids. The CDR3 sequence is CASSPSETQYF. The CDR3 region has the DNA TGTGCCAGCTCACCTTCGGAGACCCAGTACTTC.

This chain uses TRBV4-3 with TRBJ2-1; TRBD2 matches 7 bases. Germline V gives CDR1 LGHNA, CDR2 YSLEER. CDR3 length: 15 amino acids. J was trimmed by 6 bases and V by 1 base; bases with no gene match: 6. CDR3 in amino acids: CASSQVGASGNEQFF. CDR3 bases: TGCGCCAGCAGCCAAGTAGGCGCTAGCGGCAATGAGCAGTTCTTC.